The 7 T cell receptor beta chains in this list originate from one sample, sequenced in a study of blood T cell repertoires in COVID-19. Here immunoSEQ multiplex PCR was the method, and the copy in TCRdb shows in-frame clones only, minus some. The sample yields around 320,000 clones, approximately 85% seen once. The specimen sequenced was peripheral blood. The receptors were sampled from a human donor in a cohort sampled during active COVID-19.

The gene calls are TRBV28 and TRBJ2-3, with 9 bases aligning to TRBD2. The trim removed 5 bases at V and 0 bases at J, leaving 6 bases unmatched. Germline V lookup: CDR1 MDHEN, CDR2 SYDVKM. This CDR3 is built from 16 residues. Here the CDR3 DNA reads TGTGCCAGCAGTCTGGGGGGACTAGCCAGCACAGATACGCAGTATTTT. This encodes CASSLGGLASTDTQYF.

CDR3 nucleotides: TGTGCCAGCAGTGAAGGTGTAGGGACAGGGAGTCAGCCCCAGCATTTT. Its protein product is CASSEGVGTGSQPQHF. The chain has TRBV2 and TRBJ1-5; 9 nucleotides line up with TRBD1. J gave up 6 bases and V 1 base, and 7 bases lay outside the gene matches. Germline CDR1 is SNHLY and CDR2 is FYNNEI. The CDR3 spans 16 residues.

The CDR3 spells CAISDPGDTDTQYF. The CDR3 bases are TGTGCCATCAGTGACCCGGGGGACACAGATACGCAGTATTTT. The chain employs TRBV10-3 and TRBJ2-3; D might be TRBD2 (6 bases). Germline lookup yields CDR1 ENHRY and CDR2 SYGVKD. CDR3 length: 14 amino acids. V lost 3 bases to trimming and J lost 2 bases, with 9 bases between them.

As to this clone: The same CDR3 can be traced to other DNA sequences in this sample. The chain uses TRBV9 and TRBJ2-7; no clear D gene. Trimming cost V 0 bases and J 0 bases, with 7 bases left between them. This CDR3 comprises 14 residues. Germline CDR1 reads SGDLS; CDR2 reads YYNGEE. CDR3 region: CASSVGQSSYEQYF. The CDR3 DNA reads TGTGCCAGCAGCGTAGGGCAAAGCTCCTACGAGCAGTACTTC.

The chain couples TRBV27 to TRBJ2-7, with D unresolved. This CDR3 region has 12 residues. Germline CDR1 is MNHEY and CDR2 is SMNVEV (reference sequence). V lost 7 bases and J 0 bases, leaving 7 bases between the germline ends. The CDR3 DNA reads TGTGCCAGCAAATCTCTCTCCTACGAGCAGTACTTC. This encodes CASKSLSYEQYF.

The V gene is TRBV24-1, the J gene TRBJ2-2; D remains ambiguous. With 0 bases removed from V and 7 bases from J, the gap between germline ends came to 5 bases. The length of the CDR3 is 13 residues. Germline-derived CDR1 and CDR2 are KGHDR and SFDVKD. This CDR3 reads CATSDLQIGELFF. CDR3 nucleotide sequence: TGTGCCACCAGTGATTTGCAAATCGGGGAGCTGTTTTTT.

The CDR3 here is CSAQIHYEQYF. In DNA, the CDR3 is TGCAGTGCACAGATCCACTACGAGCAGTACTTC. The chain is built from TRBV20-1 and TRBJ2-7; D ambiguous. The CDR3 length is 11 residues. Germline V gives CDR1 DFQATT, CDR2 SNEGSKA (reference sequence). V was cut by 6 bases and J by 3 bases, with 9 bases left in between.